This T cell receptor (beta chain) came from a study of control samples from healthy donors and cancer patients. The assay was immunoSEQ multiplex PCR, and TCRdb's table has in-frame clones only and misses some. This sample has approximately 110,000 clones; roughly 85% occur once, and the top ten carry about 13%. The CDR3 spans 12 residues. CDR1 is SNHLY, CDR2 FYNNEI, per germline. Trimming pared 7 bases from V and 3 bases from J, leaving 10 bases between. This TCR derives from a woman in her fifties or sixties in good health. The chain uses TRBV2 and TRBJ2-7; D unresolved. The specimen sequenced was blood. The CDR3: CASNTDRYEQYF. CDR3 sequence (DNA): TGTGCCAGCAATACCGATCGCTACGAGCAGTACTTC.